Listed here is a single T cell receptor beta chain. These data belong to a study of response to subunit inactivated influenza vaccine. The V and J ends lost 6 bases and 0 bases respectively, with 15 bases between them. Germline V gene data show CDR1 as DFQATT and CDR2 as SNEGSKA (reference sequence). This CDR3 has 14 amino acids. TCRdb re-called the RT-PCR reads with MiXCR, one entry per CDR3 protein. The data show approximately 170,000 distinct CDR3 sequences, approximately 12% seen once. The data also belong to a second study, concerning T cells expressing NK-cell markers. From that second work: A 5'RACE template switching approach incorporating UMIs was used to make TCR beta cDNA.

This TCR was sampled from a man aged 45-65 years who received an inactivated influenza vaccine. The gene calls are TRBV20-1 and TRBJ2-7, with D possibly being TRBD2 (6 bases). This sample comprised CD8+ T cells sorted from PBMCs, obtained about 11 days after vaccination. DNA for the CDR3: TGCAGTGCCCCCTCGGCGGGAAGCTCCTACGAGCAGTACTTC. Amino acid sequence: CSAPSAGSSYEQYF.